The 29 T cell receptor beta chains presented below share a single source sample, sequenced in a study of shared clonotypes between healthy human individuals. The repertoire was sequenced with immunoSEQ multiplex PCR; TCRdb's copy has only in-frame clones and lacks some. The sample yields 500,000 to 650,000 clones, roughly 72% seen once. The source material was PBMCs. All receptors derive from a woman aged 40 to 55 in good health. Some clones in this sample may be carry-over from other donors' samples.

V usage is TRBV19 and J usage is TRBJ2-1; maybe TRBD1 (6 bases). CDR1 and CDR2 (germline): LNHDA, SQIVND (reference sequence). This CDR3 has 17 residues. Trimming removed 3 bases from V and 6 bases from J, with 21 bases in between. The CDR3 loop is CASSILLGTQATNEQFF. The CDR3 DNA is TGTGCCAGTAGTATCCTCCTAGGGACACAAGCCACCAATGAGCAGTTCTTC.

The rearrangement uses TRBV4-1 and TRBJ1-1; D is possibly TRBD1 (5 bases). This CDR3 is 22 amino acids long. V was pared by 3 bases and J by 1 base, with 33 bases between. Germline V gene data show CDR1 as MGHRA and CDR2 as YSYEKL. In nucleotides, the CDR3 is TGCGCCAGCAGCCACCACTTATCCGCCCAACCAAATCGGATAGGGACGAACACTGAAGCTTTCTTT. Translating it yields CASSHHLSAQPNRIGTNTEAFF.

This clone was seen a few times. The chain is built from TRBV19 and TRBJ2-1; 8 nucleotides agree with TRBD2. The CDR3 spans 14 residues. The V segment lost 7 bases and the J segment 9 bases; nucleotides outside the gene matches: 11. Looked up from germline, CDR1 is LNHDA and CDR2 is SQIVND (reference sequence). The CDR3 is CASTTPGLETEQFF. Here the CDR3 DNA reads TGTGCCAGTACCACACCGGGACTAGAGACTGAGCAGTTCTTC.

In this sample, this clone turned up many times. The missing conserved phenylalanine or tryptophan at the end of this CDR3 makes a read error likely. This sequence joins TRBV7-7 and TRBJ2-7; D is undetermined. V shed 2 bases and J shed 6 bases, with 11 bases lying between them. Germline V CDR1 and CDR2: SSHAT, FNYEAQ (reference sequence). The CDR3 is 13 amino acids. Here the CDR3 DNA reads TGTGCCAGCAGCTTACGCCAGGATGGCGAGCAGTACCTC. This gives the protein CASSLRQDGEQYL.

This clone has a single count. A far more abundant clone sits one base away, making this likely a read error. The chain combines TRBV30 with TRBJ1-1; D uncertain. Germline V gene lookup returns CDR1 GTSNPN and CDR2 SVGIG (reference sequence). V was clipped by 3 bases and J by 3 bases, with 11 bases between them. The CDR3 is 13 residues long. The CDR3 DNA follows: TGTGCCTGGAGCGACATGGCCTACACTGAAGCTTTCTTT. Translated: CAWSDMAYTEAFF.

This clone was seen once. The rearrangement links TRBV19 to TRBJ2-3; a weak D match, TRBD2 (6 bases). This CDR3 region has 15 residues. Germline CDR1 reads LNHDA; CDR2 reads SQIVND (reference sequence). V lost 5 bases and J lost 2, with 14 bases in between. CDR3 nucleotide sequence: TGTGCCAGTAGTGGATTAGCGGACCTCACAGATACGCAGTATTTT. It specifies CASSGLADLTDTQYF.

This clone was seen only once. CDR3 sequence reads: CASSLSFGLEYEQYF. CDR3 bases: TGTGCCAGCAGTTTATCCTTTGGACTAGAGTACGAGCAGTACTTC. The chain is built from TRBV28 and TRBJ2-7; 7 bases are shared with TRBD2. J lost 4 bases, V lost 1 base, and 7 bases had no gene match. The germline gives CDR1 MDHEN, CDR2 SYDVKM. The CDR3 has 15 amino acids.

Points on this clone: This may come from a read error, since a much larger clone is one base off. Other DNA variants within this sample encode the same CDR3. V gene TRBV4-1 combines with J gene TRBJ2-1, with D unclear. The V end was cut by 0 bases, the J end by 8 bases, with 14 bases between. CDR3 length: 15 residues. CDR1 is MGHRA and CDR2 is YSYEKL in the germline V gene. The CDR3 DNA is TGCGCCAGCAGCCAAGAACGTTATCAATCTTATGAGCAGTTCTTC. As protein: CASSQERYQSYEQFF.

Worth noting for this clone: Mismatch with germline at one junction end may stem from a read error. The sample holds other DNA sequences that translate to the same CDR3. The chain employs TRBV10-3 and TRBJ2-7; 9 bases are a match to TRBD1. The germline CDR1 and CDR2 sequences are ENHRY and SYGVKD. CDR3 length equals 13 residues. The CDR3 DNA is TGTGCTATCAGTGGGGACAGGGTCGGGGAGCAGTACTTC. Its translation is CAISGDRVGEQYF.

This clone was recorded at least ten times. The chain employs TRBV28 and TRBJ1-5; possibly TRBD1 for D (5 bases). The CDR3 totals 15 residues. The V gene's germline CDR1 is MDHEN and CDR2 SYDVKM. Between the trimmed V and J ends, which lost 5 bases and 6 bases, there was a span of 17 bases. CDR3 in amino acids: CASSTRSGATQPQHF. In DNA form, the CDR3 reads TGTGCCAGCAGTACGCGTTCTGGGGCTACTCAGCCCCAGCATTTT. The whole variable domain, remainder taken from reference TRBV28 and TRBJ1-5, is DVKVTQSSRYLVKRTGEKVFLECVQDMDHENMFWYRQDPGLGLRLIYFSYDVKMKEKGDIPEGYSVSREKKERFSLILESASTNQTSMYLCASSTRSGATQPQHFGDGTRLSIL.

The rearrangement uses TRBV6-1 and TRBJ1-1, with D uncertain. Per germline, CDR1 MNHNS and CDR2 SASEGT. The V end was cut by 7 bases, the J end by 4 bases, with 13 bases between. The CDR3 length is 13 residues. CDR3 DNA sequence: TGTGCCAGCATAGACCCGCCGGGCACTGAAGCTTTCTTT. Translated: CASIDPPGTEAFF.

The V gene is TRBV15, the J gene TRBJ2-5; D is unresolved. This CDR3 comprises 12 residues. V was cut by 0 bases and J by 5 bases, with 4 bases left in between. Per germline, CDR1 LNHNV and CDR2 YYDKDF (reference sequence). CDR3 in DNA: TGTGCCACCAGCAGAGATGCCGAGACCCAGTACTTC. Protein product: CATSRDAETQYF.

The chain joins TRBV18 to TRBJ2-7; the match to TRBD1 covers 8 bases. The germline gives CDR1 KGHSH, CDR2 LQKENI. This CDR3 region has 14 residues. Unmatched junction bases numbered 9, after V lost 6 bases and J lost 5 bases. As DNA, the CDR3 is TGTGCCAGCTCGCAGGCGACAGGGGACCACGAGCAGTACTTC. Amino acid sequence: CASSQATGDHEQYF.

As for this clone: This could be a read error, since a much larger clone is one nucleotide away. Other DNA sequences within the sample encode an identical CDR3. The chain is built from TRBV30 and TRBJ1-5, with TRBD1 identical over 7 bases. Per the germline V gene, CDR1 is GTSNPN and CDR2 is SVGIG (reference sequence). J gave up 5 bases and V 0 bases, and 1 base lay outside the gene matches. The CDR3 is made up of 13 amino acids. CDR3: CAWSVTGDQPQHF. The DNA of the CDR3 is TGTGCCTGGAGTGTAACAGGGGATCAGCCCCAGCATTTT.

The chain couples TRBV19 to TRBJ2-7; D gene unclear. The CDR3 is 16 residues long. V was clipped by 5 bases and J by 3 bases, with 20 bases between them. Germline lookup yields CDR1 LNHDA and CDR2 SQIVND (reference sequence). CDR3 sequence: CASSAEGQVGYYEQYF. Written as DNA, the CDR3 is TGTGCCAGTAGTGCCGAAGGGCAGGTGGGGTACTACGAGCAGTACTTC.

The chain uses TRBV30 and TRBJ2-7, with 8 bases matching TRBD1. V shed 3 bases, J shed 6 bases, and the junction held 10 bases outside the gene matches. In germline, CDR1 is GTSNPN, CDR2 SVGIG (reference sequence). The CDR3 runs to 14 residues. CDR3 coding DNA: TGTGCCTGGAGCTGGGGGCAGGGGGCCGGCGAGCAGTACTTC. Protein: CAWSWGQGAGEQYF.

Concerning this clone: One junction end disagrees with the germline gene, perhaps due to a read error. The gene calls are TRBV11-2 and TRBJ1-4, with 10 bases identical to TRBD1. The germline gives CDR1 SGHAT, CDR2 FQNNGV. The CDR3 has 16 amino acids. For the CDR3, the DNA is TGCGCCAGCAGCCAAGATCTTGGGACAGGGGCCGAAAAACTGTTTTTT. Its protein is CASSQDLGTGAEKLFF. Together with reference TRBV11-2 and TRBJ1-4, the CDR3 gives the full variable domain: EAGVAQSPRYKIIEKRQSVAFWCNPISGHATLYWYQQILGQGPKLLIQFQNNGVVDDSQLPKDRFSAERLKGVDSTLKIQPAKLEDSAVYLCASSQDLGTGAEKLFFGSGTQLSVL.

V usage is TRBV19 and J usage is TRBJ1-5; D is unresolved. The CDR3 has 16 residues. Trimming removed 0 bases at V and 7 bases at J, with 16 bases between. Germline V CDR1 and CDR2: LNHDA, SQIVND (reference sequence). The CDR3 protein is CASSIDSAAGGQPQHF. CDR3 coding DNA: TGTGCCAGTAGTATAGATTCGGCTGCAGGCGGACAGCCCCAGCATTTT.

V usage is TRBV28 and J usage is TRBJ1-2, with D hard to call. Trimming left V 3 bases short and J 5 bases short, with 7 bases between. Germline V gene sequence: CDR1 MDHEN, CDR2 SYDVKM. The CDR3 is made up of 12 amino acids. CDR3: CASSLASYGYTF. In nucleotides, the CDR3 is TGTGCCAGCAGTTTGGCCAGTTATGGCTACACCTTC.

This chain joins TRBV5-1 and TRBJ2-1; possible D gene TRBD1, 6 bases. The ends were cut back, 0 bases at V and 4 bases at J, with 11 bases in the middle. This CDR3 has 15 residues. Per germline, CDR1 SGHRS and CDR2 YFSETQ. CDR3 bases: TGCGCCAGCAGCTTGGTACCCGGACAGTACAATGAGCAGTTCTTC. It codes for CASSLVPGQYNEQFF. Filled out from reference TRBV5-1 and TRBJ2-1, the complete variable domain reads KAGVTQTPRYLIKTRGQQVTLSCSPISGHRSVSWYQQTPGQGLQFLFEYFSETQRNKGNFPGRFSGRQFSNSRSEMNVSTLELGDSALYLCASSLVPGQYNEQFFGPGTRLTVL.

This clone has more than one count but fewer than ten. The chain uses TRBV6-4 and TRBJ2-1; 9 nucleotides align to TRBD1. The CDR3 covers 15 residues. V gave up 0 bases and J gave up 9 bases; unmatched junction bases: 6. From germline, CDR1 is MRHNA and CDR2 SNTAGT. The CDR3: CASSDSTGGLSEQFF. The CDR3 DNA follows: TGTGCCAGCAGTGACTCGACAGGGGGTTTGAGTGAGCAGTTCTTC.

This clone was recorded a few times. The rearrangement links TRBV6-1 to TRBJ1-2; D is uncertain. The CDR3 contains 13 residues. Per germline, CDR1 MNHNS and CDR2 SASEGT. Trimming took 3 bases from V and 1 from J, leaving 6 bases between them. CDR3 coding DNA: TGTGCCAGCAGTGACAGGTTTAACTATGGCTACACCTTC. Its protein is CASSDRFNYGYTF.

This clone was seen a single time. CDR3 nucleotide sequence: TGTGCCAGCAGCTTGGAGGTAGCGGGAGCAGATACGCAGTATTTT. Translated, it gives CASSLEVAGADTQYF. This chain connects TRBV5-4 to TRBJ2-3; 9 bases are a match to TRBD2. This CDR3 spans 15 amino acids. CDR1 is SGHNT and CDR2 is YYREEE in the germline V gene (reference sequence). J gave up 4 bases and V 0 bases, and 3 bases lay outside the gene matches.

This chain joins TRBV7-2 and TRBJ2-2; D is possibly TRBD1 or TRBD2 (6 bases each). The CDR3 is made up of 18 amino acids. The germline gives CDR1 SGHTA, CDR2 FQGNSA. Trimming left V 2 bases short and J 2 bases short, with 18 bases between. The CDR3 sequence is CASSLRGLNPYNTGELFF. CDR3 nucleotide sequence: TGTGCCAGCAGCTTACGGGGGCTCAACCCTTATAACACCGGGGAGCTGTTTTTT.

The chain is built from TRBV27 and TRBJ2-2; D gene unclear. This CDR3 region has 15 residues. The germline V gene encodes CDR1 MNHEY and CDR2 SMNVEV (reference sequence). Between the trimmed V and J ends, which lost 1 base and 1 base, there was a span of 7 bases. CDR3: CASSLLGRNTGELFF. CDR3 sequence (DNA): TGTGCCAGCAGTTTATTAGGCCGGAACACCGGGGAGCTGTTTTTT.

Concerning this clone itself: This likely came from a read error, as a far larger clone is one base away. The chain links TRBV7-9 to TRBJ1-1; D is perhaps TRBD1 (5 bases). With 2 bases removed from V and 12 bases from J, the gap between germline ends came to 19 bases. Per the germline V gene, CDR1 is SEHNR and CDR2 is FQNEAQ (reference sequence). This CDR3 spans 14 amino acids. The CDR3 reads CASSLWDGRGRTFF. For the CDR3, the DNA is TGTGCCAGCAGCTTATGGGACGGACGGGGGAGAACTTTCTTT.

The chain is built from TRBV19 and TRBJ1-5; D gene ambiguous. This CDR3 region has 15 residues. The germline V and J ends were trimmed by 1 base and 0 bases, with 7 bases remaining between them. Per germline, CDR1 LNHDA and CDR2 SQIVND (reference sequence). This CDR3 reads CASSIGSASNQPQHF. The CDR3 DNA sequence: TGTGCCAGTAGTATAGGGTCCGCTAGCAATCAGCCCCAGCATTTT.

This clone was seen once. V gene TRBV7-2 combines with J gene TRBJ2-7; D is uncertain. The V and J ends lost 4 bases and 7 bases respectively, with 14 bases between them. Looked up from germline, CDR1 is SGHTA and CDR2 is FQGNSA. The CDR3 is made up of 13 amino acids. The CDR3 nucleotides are TGTGCCAGCAGCTCCTCCACCGGTAGGGAGCAGTACTTC. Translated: CASSSSTGREQYF. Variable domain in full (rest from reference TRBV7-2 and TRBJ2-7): GAGVSQSPSNKVTEKGKDVELRCDPISGHTALYWYRQSLGQGLEFLIYFQGNSAPDKSGLPSDRFSAERTGGSVSTLTIQRTQQEDSAVYLCASSSSTGREQYFGPGTRLTVT.

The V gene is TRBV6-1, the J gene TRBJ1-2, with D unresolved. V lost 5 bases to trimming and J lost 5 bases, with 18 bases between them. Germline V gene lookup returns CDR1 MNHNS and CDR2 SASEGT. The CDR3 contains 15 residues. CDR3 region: CASSPRTAFSYGYTF. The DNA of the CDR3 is TGTGCCAGCAGTCCCCGGACCGCGTTTTCTTATGGCTACACCTTC.